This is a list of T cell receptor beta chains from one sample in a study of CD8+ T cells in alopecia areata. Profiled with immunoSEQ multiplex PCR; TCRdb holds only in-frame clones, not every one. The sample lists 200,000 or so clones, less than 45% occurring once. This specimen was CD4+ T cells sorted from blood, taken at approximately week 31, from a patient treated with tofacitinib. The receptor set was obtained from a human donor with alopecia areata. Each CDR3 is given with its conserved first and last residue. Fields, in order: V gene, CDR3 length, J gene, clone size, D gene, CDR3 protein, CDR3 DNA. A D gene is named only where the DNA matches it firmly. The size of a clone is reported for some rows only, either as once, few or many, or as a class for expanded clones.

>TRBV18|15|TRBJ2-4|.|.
CASSPGELAKNIQYF
TGTGCCAGCTCCCCAGGGGAACTAGCCAAAAACATTCAGTACTTC
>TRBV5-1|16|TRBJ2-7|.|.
CASREAGWDGNYEQYF
TGCGCCAGCAGGGAAGCCGGGTGGGACGGAAACTACGAGCAGTACTTC
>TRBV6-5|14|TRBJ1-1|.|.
CASSYSYTNTEAFF
TGTGCCAGCAGTTACTCGTACACTAACACTGAAGCTTTCTTT
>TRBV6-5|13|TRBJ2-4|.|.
CASSYSIHQFQYF
TGTGCCAGCAGTTACTCGATTCACCAGTTTCAGTACTTC
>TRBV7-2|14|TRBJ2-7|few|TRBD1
CASSSVQGAYEQYF
TGTGCCAGCAGCTCAGTACAGGGGGCCTACGAGCAGTACTTC
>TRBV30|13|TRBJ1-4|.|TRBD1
CAWSPQGGEKLFF
TGTGCCTGGAGTCCTCAGGGGGGGGAAAAACTGTTTTTT
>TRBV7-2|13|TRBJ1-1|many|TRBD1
CASSPRTGTEAFF
TGTGCCAGCAGCCCGCGGACAGGAACTGAAGCTTTCTTT
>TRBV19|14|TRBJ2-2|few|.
CASTDLGVTGELFF
TGTGCCAGTACCGACTTAGGGGTGACCGGGGAGCTGTTTTTT
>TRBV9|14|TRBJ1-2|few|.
CASSPLTANYGYTF
TGTGCCAGCAGCCCGTTGACAGCGAACTATGGCTACACCTTC
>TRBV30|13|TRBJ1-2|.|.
CAWSTARFYGYTF
TGTGCCTGGAGCACCGCGCGATTTTATGGCTACACCTTC
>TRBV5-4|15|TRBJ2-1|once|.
CASSLEQGTYNEQFF
TGTGCCAGCAGCTTGGAGCAGGGGACTTACAATGAGCAGTTCTTC
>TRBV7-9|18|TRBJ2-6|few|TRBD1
CASSFWGQAVSGANVLTF
TGTGCCAGCAGCTTTTGGGGACAGGCGGTCTCTGGGGCCAACGTCCTGACTTTC
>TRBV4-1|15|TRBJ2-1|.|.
CASSQANRRGIEQFF
TGCGCCAGCAGCCAAGCCAATCGTAGGGGGATTGAGCAGTTCTTC
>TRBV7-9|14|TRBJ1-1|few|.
CASSLLGENTEAFF
TGTGCCAGCAGCTTATTAGGGGAGAACACTGAAGCTTTCTTT
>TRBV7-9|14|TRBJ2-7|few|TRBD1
CASSPGTGGAEQYF
TGTGCCAGCAGTCCCGGGACAGGGGGCGCCGAGCAGTACTTC
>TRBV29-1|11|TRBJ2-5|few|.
CSVGDVETQYF
TGCAGCGTTGGGGACGTGGAGACCCAGTACTTC
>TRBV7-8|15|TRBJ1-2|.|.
CASSLEFGTDYGYTF
TGTGCCAGCAGCTTAGAATTCGGGACGGACTATGGCTACACCTTC
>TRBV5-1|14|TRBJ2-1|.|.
CASSPAVSYNEQFF
TGCGCCAGCAGCCCCGCTGTATCCTACAATGAGCAGTTCTTC
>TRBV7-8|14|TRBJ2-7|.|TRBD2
CASSLREGLDEQYF
TGTGCCAGCAGCTTACGGGAGGGCCTAGACGAGCAGTACTTC
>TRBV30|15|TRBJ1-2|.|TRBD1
CAWGFFFGTGNGYTF
TGTGCCTGGGGATTCTTCTTCGGGACAGGGAATGGCTACACCTTC
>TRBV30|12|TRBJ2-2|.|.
CAWTLNTGELFF
TGTGCCTGGACCTTAAACACCGGGGAGCTGTTTTTT
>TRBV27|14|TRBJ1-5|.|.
CASSLSGGRQPQHF
TGTGCCAGCAGTTTGTCGGGGGGCAGACAGCCCCAGCATTTT
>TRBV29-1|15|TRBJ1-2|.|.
CSVEDGGSQGYGYTF
TGCAGCGTTGAAGATGGCGGGTCCCAGGGTTATGGCTACACCTTC
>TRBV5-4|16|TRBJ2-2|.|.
CASSLPGHANTGELFF
TGTGCCAGCAGCCTTCCGGGGCATGCCAACACCGGGGAGCTGTTTTTT
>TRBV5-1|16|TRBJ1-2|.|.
CASSLEGRIQARGYTF
TGCGCCAGCAGCTTGGAGGGCCGAATTCAAGCTCGAGGCTACACCTTC
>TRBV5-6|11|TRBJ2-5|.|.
CASSRQETQYF
TGTGCCAGCAGCCGACAAGAGACCCAGTACTTC
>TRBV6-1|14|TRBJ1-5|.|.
CASSGKGLNQPQHF
TGTGCCAGCAGTGGCAAGGGTTTGAATCAGCCCCAGCATTTT
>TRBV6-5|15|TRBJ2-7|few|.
CASSQTSSVSYEQYF
TGTGCCAGCAGTCAAACTAGCTCTGTCTCCTACGAGCAGTACTTC